Following are 3 T cell receptor beta chains from one sample sequenced in a study of molecular identifiers for immune sequencing clone quantification. TCRdb re-derived calls from the PCR reads in MiXCR, one entry per CDR3 protein. This table holds hundreds of thousands of distinct CDR3 sequences, roughly a quarter found once. Sequenced input: naive CD8+ T cells from blood, with Jurkat cell RNA spiked in. Subset in this sample: FACS-sorted CD8+CD4-CCR7+CD45RA+ naive T cells. Receptors originate from a human donor in good health. Some libraries in this study had Jurkat cell RNA spiked in.

The chain has TRBV6-2 or TRBV6-3 and TRBJ2-2, with no clear D. This CDR3 region has 14 residues. V lost 0 bases, J lost 6 bases, and 8 bases lay in between. The V gene's germline CDR1 is MNHEY and CDR2 SVGEGT. CDR3 residues: CASSYSASAGELFF. CDR3 in DNA: TGTGCCAGCAGTTACTCGGCCTCTGCCGGGGAGCTGTTTTTT.

V and J are TRBV2 and TRBJ1-5; D not resolved. The germline gives CDR1 SNHLY, CDR2 FYNNEI. V was trimmed by 0 bases and J by 3 bases, leaving 9 bases between them. This CDR3 is built from 15 residues. The CDR3 DNA reads as TGTGCCAGCAGTGAAGCGGCGGTGCACAATCAGCCCCAGCATTTT. Protein sequence: CASSEAAVHNQPQHF.

The rearrangement joins TRBV27 to TRBJ2-1; the match to TRBD1 covers 8 bases. Germline CDR1 MNHEY, CDR2 SMNVEV (reference sequence). The V gene end was trimmed by 3 bases and the J gene end by 8 bases; junction bases not matched to a gene: 9. The CDR3 totals 15 residues. The CDR3 sequence: CASSFSGTGVHEQFF. In DNA form, the CDR3 reads TGTGCCAGCAGTTTTTCTGGGACAGGTGTACATGAGCAGTTCTTC.